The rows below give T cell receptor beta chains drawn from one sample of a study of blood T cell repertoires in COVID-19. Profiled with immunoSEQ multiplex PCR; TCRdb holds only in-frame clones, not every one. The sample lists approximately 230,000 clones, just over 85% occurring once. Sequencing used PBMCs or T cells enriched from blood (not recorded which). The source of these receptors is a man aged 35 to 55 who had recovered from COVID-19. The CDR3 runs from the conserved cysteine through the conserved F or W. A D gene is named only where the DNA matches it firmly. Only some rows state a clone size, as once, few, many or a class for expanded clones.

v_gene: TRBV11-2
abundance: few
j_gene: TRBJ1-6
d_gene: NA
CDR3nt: TGTGCCAGCAGCTTTGGCGGGAATTCACCCCTCCACTTT
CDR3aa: CASSFGGNSPLHF

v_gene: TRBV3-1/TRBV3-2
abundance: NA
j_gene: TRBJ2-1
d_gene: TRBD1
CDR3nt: TGTGCCAGCAGCCAAGGACAGGGAGCGTACAATGAGCAGTTCTTC
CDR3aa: CASSQGQGAYNEQFF

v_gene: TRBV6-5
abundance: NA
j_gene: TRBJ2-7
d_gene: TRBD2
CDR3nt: TGTGCCAGCAGTTACTCGTATAGCGGGAGTACGCAGTACTTC
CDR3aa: CASSYSYSGSTQYF

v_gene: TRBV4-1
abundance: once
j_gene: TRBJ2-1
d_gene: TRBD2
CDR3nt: TGCGCCAGCAGCCAAGAGAAGCGGGAGTTAGATAATGAGCAGTTCTTC
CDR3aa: CASSQEKRELDNEQFF

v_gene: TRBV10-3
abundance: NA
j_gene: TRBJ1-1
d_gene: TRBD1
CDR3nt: TGTGCCATCAGTACGGACAGGGAGAGTACTGAAGCTTTCTTT
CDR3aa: CAISTDRESTEAFF

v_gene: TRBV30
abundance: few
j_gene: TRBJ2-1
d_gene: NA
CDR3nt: TGTGCCTGGAGTGTACAAATTGGCGAGCAGTTCTTC
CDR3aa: CAWSVQIGEQFF

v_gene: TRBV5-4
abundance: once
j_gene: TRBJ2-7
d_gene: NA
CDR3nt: TGTGCCAGCAGCTTCGGACTAAACTACGAGCAGTACTTC
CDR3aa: CASSFGLNYEQYF

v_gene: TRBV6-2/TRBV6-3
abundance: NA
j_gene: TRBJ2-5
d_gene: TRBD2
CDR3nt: TGTGCCAGCAGTTACCACGCGGGAGGCCGGCTGGAGACCCAGTACTTC
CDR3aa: CASSYHAGGRLETQYF

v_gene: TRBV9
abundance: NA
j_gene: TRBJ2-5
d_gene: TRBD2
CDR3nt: TGTGCCAGCAGCGTGGGATTTCTAGCGGCCCTCCAAGAGACCCAGTACTTC
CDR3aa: CASSVGFLAALQETQYF

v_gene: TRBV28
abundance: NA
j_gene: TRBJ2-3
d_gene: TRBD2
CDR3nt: TGTGCCAGCAGTTTTGGGACTAGCGGGAGCATCGCCACAGATACGCAGTATTTT
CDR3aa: CASSFGTSGSIATDTQYF

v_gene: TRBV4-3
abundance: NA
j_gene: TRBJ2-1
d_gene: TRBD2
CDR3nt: TGCGCCAGCAGCGGGGGGGACCAGGACAATGAGCAGTTCTTC
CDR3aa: CASSGGDQDNEQFF

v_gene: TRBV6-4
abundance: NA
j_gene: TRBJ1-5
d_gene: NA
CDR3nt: TGTGCCAGCAGTGAGTTGGCAGGAGGTAGTCAGCCCCAGCATTTT
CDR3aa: CASSELAGGSQPQHF

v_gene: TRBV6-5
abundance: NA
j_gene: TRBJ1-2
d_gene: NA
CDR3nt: TGTGCCAGCAGTTTTTCGTCGAACTATGGCTACACCTTC
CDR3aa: CASSFSSNYGYTF

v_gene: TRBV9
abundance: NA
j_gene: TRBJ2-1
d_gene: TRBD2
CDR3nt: TGTGCCAGCAGCGTAGATCCCCATCCCGGGACTAGCGGAAACAATGAGCAGTTCTTC
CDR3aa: CASSVDPHPGTSGNNEQFF

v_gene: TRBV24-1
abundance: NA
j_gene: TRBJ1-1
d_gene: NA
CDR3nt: TGTGCCACCAGAGGACTTTGGAACACTGAAGCTTTCTTT
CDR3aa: CATRGLWNTEAFF

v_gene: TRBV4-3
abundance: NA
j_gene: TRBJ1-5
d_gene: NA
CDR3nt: TGCGCCAGCAGCCAAGATTCGGGGAGTAATCAGCCCCAGCATTTT
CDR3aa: CASSQDSGSNQPQHF

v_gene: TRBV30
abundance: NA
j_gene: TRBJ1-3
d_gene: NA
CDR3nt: TGTGCCTGGGGTGTGACAGCAGGAAACACCATATATTTT
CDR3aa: CAWGVTAGNTIYF

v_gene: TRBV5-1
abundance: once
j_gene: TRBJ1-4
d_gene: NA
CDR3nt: TGCGCCAGCAGCTTCTACCAACTTCAGGGAGGGGGGGAAAAACTGTTTTTT
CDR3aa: CASSFYQLQGGGEKLFF

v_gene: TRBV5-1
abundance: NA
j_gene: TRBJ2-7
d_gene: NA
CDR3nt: TGCGCCAGCAGCTTAAGGGGCATCTCGCAAAACGAGCAGTACTTC
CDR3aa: CASSLRGISQNEQYF

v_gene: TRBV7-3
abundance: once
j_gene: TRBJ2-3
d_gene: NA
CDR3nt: TGTGCCAGCAGCCCACGAACAGTTAGCACAGATACGCAGTATTTT
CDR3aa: CASSPRTVSTDTQYF

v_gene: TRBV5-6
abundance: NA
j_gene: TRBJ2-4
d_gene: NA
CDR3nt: TGTGCCAGCAGCCTGGTGGCAGAAAACATTCAGTACTTC
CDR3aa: CASSLVAENIQYF

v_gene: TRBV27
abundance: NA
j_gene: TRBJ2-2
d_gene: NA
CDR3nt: TGTGCCAGCAGTTTAAGGGGCAGAGACACCGGGGAGCTGTTTTTT
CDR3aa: CASSLRGRDTGELFF

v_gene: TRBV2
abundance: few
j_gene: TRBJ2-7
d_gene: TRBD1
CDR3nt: TGTGCCAGTGAACAGGGGGCGGGCGAGCAGTACTTC
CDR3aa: CASEQGAGEQYF

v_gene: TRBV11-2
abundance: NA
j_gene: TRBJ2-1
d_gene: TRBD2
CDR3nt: TGTGCCAGCAGCTCACCGAGCGGGGGGGCGGTGAATGAGCAGTTCTTC
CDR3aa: CASSSPSGGAVNEQFF

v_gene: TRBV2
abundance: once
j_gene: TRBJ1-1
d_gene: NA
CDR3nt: TGTGCCAGCAGTGGAAAAGGACACGTAGGCACTGAAGCTTTCTTT
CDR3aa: CASSGKGHVGTEAFF

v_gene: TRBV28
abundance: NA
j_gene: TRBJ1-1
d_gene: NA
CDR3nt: TGTGCCAGCAGTGCGGGGAACACTGAAGCTTTCTTT
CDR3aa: CASSAGNTEAFF

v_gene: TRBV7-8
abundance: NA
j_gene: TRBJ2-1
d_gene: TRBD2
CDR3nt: TGTGCCAGCAGCGTGGGACTAGTGAATGAGCAGTTCTTC
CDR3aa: CASSVGLVNEQFF

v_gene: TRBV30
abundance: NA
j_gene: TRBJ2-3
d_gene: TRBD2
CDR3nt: TGTGCCTGTGCCCGGGGAGGTCGGGGGGACACAGATACGCAGTATTTT
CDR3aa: CACARGGRGDTDTQYF

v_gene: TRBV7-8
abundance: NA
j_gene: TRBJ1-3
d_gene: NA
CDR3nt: TGTGCCAGCACCCAACTTCGACTGAGCTCTGGAAACACCATATATTTT
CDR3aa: CASTQLRLSSGNTIYF

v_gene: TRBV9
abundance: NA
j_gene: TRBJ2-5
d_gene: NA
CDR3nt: TGTGCCAGCAGCGTAGGGGGACTCGTACAAGAGACCCAGTACTTC
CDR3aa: CASSVGGLVQETQYF

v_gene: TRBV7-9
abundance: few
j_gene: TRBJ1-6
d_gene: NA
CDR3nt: TGTGCCAGCAGCCCCCCGGGGGGAGAGATTTCACCCCTCCACTTT
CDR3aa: CASSPPGGEISPLHF

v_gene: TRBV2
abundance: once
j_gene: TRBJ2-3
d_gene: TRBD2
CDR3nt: TGTGCCAGCAGCGGCGAAGCGGGAGGGAGGACAGATACGCAGTATTTT
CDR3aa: CASSGEAGGRTDTQYF

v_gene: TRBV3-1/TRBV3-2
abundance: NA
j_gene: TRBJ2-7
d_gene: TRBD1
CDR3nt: TGTGCCAGCAGCCAAGACGCCGGGACAGGTAATTACGAGCAGTACTTC
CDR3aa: CASSQDAGTGNYEQYF

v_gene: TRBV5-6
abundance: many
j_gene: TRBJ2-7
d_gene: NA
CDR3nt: TGTGCCAGCAGCTTCCTCGCAGGGGACGAGCAGTACTTC
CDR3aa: CASSFLAGDEQYF

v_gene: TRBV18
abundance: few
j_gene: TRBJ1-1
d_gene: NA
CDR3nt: TGTGCCAGCTCACCAACGCGAGGGGGCACTGAAGCTTTCTTT
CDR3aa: CASSPTRGGTEAFF

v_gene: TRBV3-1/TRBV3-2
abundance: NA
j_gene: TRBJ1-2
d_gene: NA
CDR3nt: TGTGCCAGCAGCCACGATGGACAGACCTTACATTTGACCTTC
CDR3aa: CASSHDGQTLHLTF

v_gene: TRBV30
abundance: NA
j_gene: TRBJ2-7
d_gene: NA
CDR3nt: TGTGCCTGGACTCAGGGCGCACCGGCCTACGAGCAGTACTTC
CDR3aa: CAWTQGAPAYEQYF

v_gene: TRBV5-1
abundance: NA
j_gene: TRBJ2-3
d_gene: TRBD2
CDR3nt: TGCGCCAGCAGCTTGTTGGGACTAGCGGGAGCAACAGATACGCAGTATTTT
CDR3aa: CASSLLGLAGATDTQYF

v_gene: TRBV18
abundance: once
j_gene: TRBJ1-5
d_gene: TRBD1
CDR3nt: TGTGCCAGCGGACAGGGGGGGCTCGGTCAGCCCCAGCATTTT
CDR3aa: CASGQGGLGQPQHF

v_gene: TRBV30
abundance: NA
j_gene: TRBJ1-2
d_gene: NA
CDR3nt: TGTGCCTGGAGTATAGACAGTCACGGCTACACCTTC
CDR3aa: CAWSIDSHGYTF

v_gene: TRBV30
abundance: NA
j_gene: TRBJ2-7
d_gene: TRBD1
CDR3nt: TGTGCCTGGGCCGGGACAGAATACTACGAGCAGTACTTC
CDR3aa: CAWAGTEYYEQYF

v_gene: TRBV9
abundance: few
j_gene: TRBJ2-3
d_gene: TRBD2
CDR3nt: TGTGCCAGCAGCCCTTGGACTAGCGGCGCCACAGATACGCAGTATTTT
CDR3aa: CASSPWTSGATDTQYF

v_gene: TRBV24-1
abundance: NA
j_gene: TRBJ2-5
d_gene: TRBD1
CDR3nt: TGTGCCACCAGTGATCCGACAGGGGTTTGGGAGACCCAGTACTTC
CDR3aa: CATSDPTGVWETQYF

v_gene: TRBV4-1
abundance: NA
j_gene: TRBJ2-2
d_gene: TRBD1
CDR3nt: TGCGCCAGCAGCCAAGGTGACAGGGGGCACGGGGAGCTGTTTTTT
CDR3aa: CASSQGDRGHGELFF

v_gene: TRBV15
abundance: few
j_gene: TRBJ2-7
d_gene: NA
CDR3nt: TGTGCCACCAGCAGCCTCAGTTCCTACGAGCAGTACTTC
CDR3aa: CATSSLSSYEQYF

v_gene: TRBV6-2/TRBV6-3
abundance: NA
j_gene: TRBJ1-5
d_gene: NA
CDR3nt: TGTGCCAGCAGTGTTTTGGACAGACAGCCCCAGCATTTT
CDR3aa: CASSVLDRQPQHF

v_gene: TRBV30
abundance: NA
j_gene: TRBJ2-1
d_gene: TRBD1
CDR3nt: TGTGCCTGGAGGGGGACAGGGGGCCTGCAGTTCTTC
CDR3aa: CAWRGTGGLQFF

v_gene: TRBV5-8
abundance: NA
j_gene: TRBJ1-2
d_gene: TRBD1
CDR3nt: TGTGCCAGCAGCTTTACCGGGACAGGGGGTATCTATGGCTACACCTTC
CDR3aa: CASSFTGTGGIYGYTF

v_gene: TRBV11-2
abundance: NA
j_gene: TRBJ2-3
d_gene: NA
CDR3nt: TGTGCCAGCAGCTTAGGTCTAGAAGGCGGTACGCAGTATTTT
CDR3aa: CASSLGLEGGTQYF

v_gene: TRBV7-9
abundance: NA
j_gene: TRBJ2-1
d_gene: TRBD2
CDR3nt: TGTGCCAGCAGCTTAGGAGGGCTAGCGGGAGGGGATGAGCAGTTCTTC
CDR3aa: CASSLGGLAGGDEQFF

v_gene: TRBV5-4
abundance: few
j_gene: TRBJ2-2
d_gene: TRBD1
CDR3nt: TGTGCCAGCAACCAGGACAGGGATTACACCGGGGAGCTGTTTTTT
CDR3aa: CASNQDRDYTGELFF

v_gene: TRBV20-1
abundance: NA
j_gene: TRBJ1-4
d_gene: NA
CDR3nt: TGCAGTGCTAGTAGCACTAATGAAAAACTGTTTTTT
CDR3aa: CSASSTNEKLFF

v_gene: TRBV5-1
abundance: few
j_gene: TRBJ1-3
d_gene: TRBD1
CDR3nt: TGCGCCAGCAGCTTGGAAGTGGACAGGGGGCGCATTGGAAACACCATATATTTT
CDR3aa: CASSLEVDRGRIGNTIYF